These 10 T cell receptor beta chains were all obtained from the same sample, sequenced in a study of T cell repertoires in ileal Crohn's disease. TCRdb's copy holds only in-frame clones and misses some; the assay was immunoSEQ multiplex PCR. Among 13,000 to 15,000 clones listed, about 78% were seen once. Material: ileal tissue. These receptors originate from an adult with Crohn's disease.

This sequence joins TRBV30 and TRBJ2-5, with 11 bases fitting TRBD2. CDR3 length: 15 residues. Trimming removed 7 bases from V and 5 bases from J; junction bases left unmatched: 12. Germline loops: CDR1 GTSNPN, CDR2 SVGIG (reference sequence). The CDR3 sequence: CASTSGGPHSETQYF. The CDR3 DNA reads as TGTGCCTCCACTAGCGGGGGTCCCCATTCGGAGACCCAGTACTTC.

The chain is built from TRBV10-3 and TRBJ2-7; 7 nucleotides align to TRBD2. The CDR3 consists of 16 residues. V dropped 1 base and J dropped 1; count of bases not matched to a gene: 7. The germline CDR1 and CDR2 sequences are ENHRY and SYGVKD. This chain's CDR3 is CAISEFPGLRSYEQYF. Written as DNA, the CDR3 is TGTGCCATCAGTGAGTTTCCGGGACTAAGGTCCTACGAGCAGTACTTC.

This clone came up a few times. In DNA, the CDR3 is TGTGCCAGCAGTTACATTCAGGGTCATGGCTACACCTTC. This sequence encodes CASSYIQGHGYTF. The rearrangement uses TRBV6-6 and TRBJ1-2, with D perhaps matching TRBD1 (5 bases). V lost 2 bases and J lost 6, with 10 bases in between. The V gene's germline CDR1 is MNHNY and CDR2 SVGAGI (reference sequence). The CDR3 runs 13 residues.

The chain links TRBV5-1 to TRBJ1-4, with 10 nucleotides matching TRBD1. In germline, CDR1 is SGHRS, CDR2 YFSETQ. The CDR3 spans 14 residues. V was clipped by 3 bases and J by 6 bases; unmatched bases: 2. DNA for the CDR3: TGCGCCAGCAGCTCGGGGACAGGGGATGAAAAACTGTTTTTT. This encodes CASSSGTGDEKLFF.

The chain combines TRBV7-9 with TRBJ2-1, with D perhaps TRBD2 (5 bases). V lost 1 base and J lost 7, with 11 bases in between. CDR3 length equals 14 residues. Per the germline V gene, CDR1 is SEHNR and CDR2 is FQNEAQ (reference sequence). CDR3 sequence: CASSLGTSSNEQFF. The CDR3 coding sequence is TGTGCCAGCAGCTTAGGAACTAGTTCAAATGAGCAGTTCTTC.

V gene TRBV6-1 combines with J gene TRBJ1-6; maybe TRBD1 (6 bases). V lost 2 bases, J lost 10 bases, and 15 bases lay in between. The CDR3 is 15 amino acids. Germline V CDR1 and CDR2: MNHNS, SASEGT. The DNA of the CDR3 is TGTGCCAGCAGTGAAAAGTCCTGGGGGCAGTCACCCCTCCACTTT. Residues: CASSEKSWGQSPLHF.

The chain links TRBV15 to TRBJ2-5; 12 bases align to TRBD2. V was pared by 0 bases and J by 2 bases, with 7 bases of the junction left unmatched. The CDR3 loop spans 18 amino acids. In germline, CDR1 is LNHNV, CDR2 YYDKDF (reference sequence). This CDR3 is CATSRDPRTSGVQETQYF. CDR3 coding DNA: TGTGCCACCAGCAGAGATCCCCGGACTAGCGGGGTACAAGAGACCCAGTACTTC.

The V gene is TRBV6-5, the J gene TRBJ2-2, with 10 bases identical to TRBD1. V was clipped by 1 base and J by 7 bases; unmatched bases: 6. This CDR3 comprises 16 residues. CDR1 and CDR2 (germline): MNHEY, SVGAGI. The CDR3 coding sequence is TGTGCCAGCAGTTACTTTCGGACAGGGGGTGGCGGGGAGCTGTTTTTT. Its protein is CASSYFRTGGGGELFF.

The chain combines TRBV4-2 with TRBJ2-1, with D tentatively TRBD2 (5 bases). V shed 1 base and J shed 5 bases, with 15 bases lying between them. The CDR3 contains 16 residues. Germline CDR1 reads LGHNA; CDR2 reads YNFKEQ. The CDR3 DNA follows: TGTGCCAGCAGCCAAGCCCCCGGACTCCAGAACAATGAGCAGTTCTTC. The encoded protein is CASSQAPGLQNNEQFF.

This clone was observed a few times. This chain joins TRBV20-1 and TRBJ1-2; 7 bases line up with TRBD1. Germline values: CDR1 DFQATT, CDR2 SNEGSKA (reference sequence). The CDR3 covers 11 residues. V trimming: 1 base; J trimming: 13 bases; junction bases outside the gene matches: 6. This chain's CDR3 is CSARGGTVGTF. CDR3 in DNA: TGCAGTGCTAGAGGAGGGACAGTTGGCACCTTC.